Presented here are 22 T cell receptor beta chains from one specimen sequenced in a study of T-cell reconstitution after alpha-beta-depleted transplantation in children. Preparation of the TCRbeta library was carried out with unique molecular identifiers. TCRdb reprocessed the PCR reads via MiXCR and lists one record per CDR3 protein. The sample has hundreds of thousands of distinct CDR3 sequences; around 15% are singletons. The material was PBMCs, mostly from graft donor cells, obtained 360 days after TCRalphabeta/CD19-depleted stem cell transplant. The origin of the receptors is a male patient under 10 years old who had a stem cell transplant for acute lymphoblastic leukemia, so the T cells may come from the graft donor.

This clonotype was detected many times. This sequence joins TRBV7-9 and TRBJ2-5; the D gene is possibly TRBD1 (5 bases). The CDR3 length is 13 residues. Germline values: CDR1 SEHNR, CDR2 FQNEAQ (reference sequence). V lost 10 bases and J lost 1, with 13 bases in between. The CDR3 loop reads CAINDSPQETQYF. CDR3 DNA sequence: TGTGCCATCAATGACAGCCCCCAAGAGACCCAGTACTTC.

The rearrangement uses TRBV5-5 and TRBJ2-7; D possibly uses TRBD1 or TRBD2 (5 bases each). V lost 3 bases and J 2 bases, leaving 15 bases between the germline ends. Germline V gene data show CDR1 as SGHKS and CDR2 as YYEKEE (reference sequence). This CDR3 spans 15 amino acids. CDR3 DNA sequence: TGTGCCAGCAGCTGGGCCGGGACGACCCCCTACGAGCAGTACTTC. Residues: CASSWAGTTPYEQYF.

The chain has TRBV20-1 and TRBJ2-7; tentative D call: TRBD1 (5 bases). Germline V CDR1 and CDR2: DFQATT, SNEGSKA (reference sequence). Deletions cut 4 bases from V and 0 bases from J, with 16 bases between. The CDR3 loop spans 15 amino acids. CDR3 in DNA: TGCAGTGCTAACGAATGGGGCAGGAGCTCCTACGAGCAGTACTTC. This translates into CSANEWGRSSYEQYF.

This clonotype came up a few times. The chain carries TRBV12-5 and TRBJ1-4; D is perhaps TRBD1 (5 bases). CDR1 is LGHNT and CDR2 is FRNRAP in the germline V gene. V was trimmed by 7 bases and J by 8 bases, leaving 14 bases between them. The CDR3 has 13 amino acids. The CDR3 region is CASAPRGGEKLFF. The CDR3 region has the DNA TGTGCTAGTGCCCCCCGTGGGGGGGAAAAACTGTTTTTT.

The CDR3 reads CASSRSRPYEQYF. The CDR3 nucleotides read TGTGCCAGCAGCCGCAGCCGTCCCTACGAGCAGTACTTC. The chain uses TRBV7-8 and TRBJ2-7; D not certain. CDR1 SGHVS and CDR2 FQNEAQ come from the germline V gene. CDR3 length: 13 amino acids. V lost 5 bases and J 2 bases, leaving 10 bases between the germline ends.

The chain uses TRBV12-3 or TRBV12-4 and TRBJ2-5; 9 positions agree with TRBD1. The V gene end was trimmed by 1 base and the J gene end by 2 bases; junction bases not matched to a gene: 8. The CDR3 has 17 amino acids. CDR3 DNA: TGTGCCAGCAGTTTAGGGCTGGTGACAGGGGGACAAGAGACCCAGTACTTC. Its translation is CASSLGLVTGGQETQYF.

This chain connects TRBV7-6 to TRBJ2-3; 10 bases fit TRBD2. The germline gives CDR1 SGHVS, CDR2 FNYEAQ. The length of the CDR3 is 16 residues. V trimming: 5 bases; J trimming: 1 base; junction bases outside the gene matches: 6. In DNA form, the CDR3 reads TGTGCCAGCAGCCCCTCCGGGACTAGCGGCACAGATACGCAGTATTTT. The encoded protein is CASSPSGTSGTDTQYF.

The chain joins TRBV27 to TRBJ1-5; 7 nucleotides agree with TRBD1. CDR1 is MNHEY, CDR2 SMNVEV, per germline (reference sequence). The CDR3 is 14 residues long. V shed 4 bases, J shed 6 bases, and the junction held 6 bases outside the gene matches. CDR3 region: CASSYQGDSQPQHF. CDR3 sequence (DNA): TGTGCCAGCAGTTACCAGGGGGACAGTCAGCCCCAGCATTTT.

The genes are TRBV12-3 or TRBV12-4 and TRBJ2-1, with 7 bases fitting TRBD2. The CDR3 is made up of 16 amino acids. V lost 3 bases and J lost 6; bases outside the gene matches: 11. The CDR3 nucleotides are TGTGCCAGCAGTTTTTCGGGGCGGGAGAACGGCAATGAGCAGTTCTTC. Protein: CASSFSGRENGNEQFF.

In this sample, this clonotype turned up a few times. The chain links TRBV12-3 or TRBV12-4 to TRBJ2-6; D unclear. The germline V and J ends were trimmed by 6 bases and 3 bases, with 12 bases remaining between them. The CDR3 has 15 amino acids. The CDR3 region has the DNA TGTGCCAGCAGCCGAAGGTTCGGTGGGGCCAACGTCCTGACTTTC. This gives the protein CASSRRFGGANVLTF.

The rearrangement uses TRBV11-1 and TRBJ1-2; D not resolved. V lost 3 bases and J 0 bases, leaving 20 bases between the germline ends. The CDR3 has 18 residues. Germline assignment: CDR1 SGHAT and CDR2 FQDESV (reference sequence). The CDR3 coding sequence is TGTGCCAGCAGCTTTCTCGGGCAGCCCGGGTTAGCTAACTATGGCTACACCTTC. It is translated as CASSFLGQPGLANYGYTF.

A single count supports this clonotype. V usage is TRBV19 and J usage is TRBJ1-5; D remains unclear. With 3 bases removed from V and 1 base from J, the gap between germline ends came to 13 bases. Germline loops: CDR1 LNHDA, CDR2 SQIVND (reference sequence). CDR3 size: 16 residues. The CDR3 DNA reads as TGTGCCAGTAGTATCCCCCGTGGGAAAAGCAATCAGCCCCAGCATTTT. Its protein product is CASSIPRGKSNQPQHF.

This clonotype has a handful of counts. This sequence joins TRBV27 and TRBJ2-1; 13 bases map to TRBD2. The V and J ends lost 5 bases and 4 bases, in that order; junction bases with no gene match: 17. This CDR3 has 20 amino acids. Germline CDR1 and CDR2: MNHEY and SMNVEV (reference sequence). The CDR3 DNA is TGTGCCAGCAGTCCCACGGGACTAGCGGGACCCCTCGGGGGGTACAATGAGCAGTTCTTC. This translates into CASSPTGLAGPLGGYNEQFF.

At least ten counts were recorded for this clonotype. The V gene is TRBV6-2 or TRBV6-3, the J gene TRBJ2-1, with 10 bases fitting TRBD2. J was trimmed by 7 bases and V by 5 bases; bases with no gene match: 11. The germline CDR1 and CDR2 sequences are MNHEY and SVGEGT. CDR3 length: 16 residues. The CDR3 protein is CASSPPKREGRNEQFF. CDR3 nucleotides: TGTGCCAGCAGTCCGCCCAAGCGGGAGGGCCGAAATGAGCAGTTCTTC.

The rearrangement links TRBV2 to TRBJ2-4; D gene ambiguous. The CDR3 loop spans 14 amino acids. Germline V gene data show CDR1 as SNHLY and CDR2 as FYNNEI. With 2 bases removed from V and 2 bases from J, the gap between germline ends came to 7 bases. CDR3 in DNA: TGTGCCAGCAGTGAATGGGTAACCAAAAACATTCAGTACTTC. It is translated as CASSEWVTKNIQYF.

The chain couples TRBV7-2 to TRBJ2-1; 9 nucleotides match TRBD2. CDR1 is SGHTA and CDR2 is FQGNSA in the germline V gene. V gave up 8 bases and J gave up 4 bases; unmatched junction bases: 6. The CDR3 length is 14 residues. CDR3 sequence reads: CASRTSVQYNEQFF. In nucleotides, the CDR3 is TGTGCCAGCCGGACTAGCGTTCAATACAATGAGCAGTTCTTC.

The sample holds a few counts of this clonotype. The rearrangement links TRBV20-1 to TRBJ2-3; D is perhaps TRBD2 (5 bases). Looked up from germline, CDR1 is DFQATT and CDR2 is SNEGSKA (reference sequence). This CDR3 contains 13 residues. The germline V and J ends were trimmed by 1 base and 2 bases, with 7 bases remaining between them. In DNA, the CDR3 is TGCAGTGCTAGAGCTAGCTTCACAGATACGCAGTATTTT. This codes for CSARASFTDTQYF.

V gene TRBV7-8 combines with J gene TRBJ2-1; 10 nucleotides match TRBD2. This CDR3 is 16 amino acids long. The V and J ends lost 2 bases and 4 bases, in that order; junction bases with no gene match: 5. Germline V CDR1 and CDR2: SGHVS, FQNEAQ. DNA for the CDR3: TGTGCCAGCAGCTTAAAAAGGACTAGCGGTTACAATGAGCAGTTCTTC. It is translated as CASSLKRTSGYNEQFF.

This chain joins TRBV7-9 and TRBJ2-1; 7 nucleotides line up with TRBD2. CDR1 is SEHNR and CDR2 is FQNEAQ in the germline V gene (reference sequence). The CDR3 extends over 17 amino acids. Germline trimming cut 3 bases from V and 0 bases from J; bases unmatched to any gene: 8. The CDR3 is CASSFTGTTSSYNEQFF. In nucleotides, the CDR3 is TGTGCCAGCAGCTTTACCGGGACTACGAGCTCCTACAATGAGCAGTTCTTC.

The chain uses TRBV6-2 or TRBV6-3 and TRBJ2-1; 11 bases align to TRBD1. The CDR3 sequence is 17 residues long. V was pared by 6 bases and J by 0 bases, with 7 bases of the junction left unmatched. Germline V gene sequence: CDR1 MNHEY, CDR2 SVGEGT. This CDR3 is CASRDRGLGSSYNEQFF. For the CDR3, the DNA is TGTGCCAGCAGGGACAGGGGGCTGGGTAGCTCCTACAATGAGCAGTTCTTC.

J is TRBJ2-1 and V is TRBV5-1; maybe TRBD2 (6 bases). The CDR3 is 16 amino acids. Trimming removed 3 bases from V and 0 bases from J, with 13 bases in between. Germline values: CDR1 SGHRS, CDR2 YFSETQ. The CDR3 sequence is CASSSMTRSSYNEQFF. CDR3 nucleotide sequence: TGCGCCAGCAGCTCAATGACTAGGAGCTCCTACAATGAGCAGTTCTTC.

CDR3 amino acids: CASRASPIGDEQFF. DNA of the CDR3: TGTGCCAGCAGGGCTAGCCCCATCGGCGATGAGCAGTTCTTC. This rearrangement joins TRBV12-3 or TRBV12-4 to TRBJ2-1; D is perhaps TRBD2 (5 bases). Trimming stripped 6 bases from V and 8 bases from J, with 17 bases between. This CDR3 has 14 residues.